This T cell receptor (beta chain) was obtained from a study of cytomegalovirus exposure and HLA in healthy donors. Study-wide results and limits: Specificity for CMV antigens was confirmed in vitro for a few of the CMV-associated chains. Reported results showed that the classifier diagnosed cytomegalovirus status with high specificity and sensitivity. The records held CMV serostatus as the only immune exposure information.

Germline-derived CDR1 and CDR2 are SGHRS and YFSETQ. Trimming took off 4 bases at V and 0 bases at J, with 11 bases between the two ends. The CDR3 is made up of 15 amino acids. This clone has only a few counts. Its target is unknown. The PCR used 60 Vbeta and 13 Jbeta primers. Method: immunoSEQ multiplex PCR; TCRdb's copy keeps in-frame clones and lacks some. The sample records 150,000 to 200,000 clones, about 80% being singletons. The sequenced material came from PBMCs. The rearrangement joins TRBV5-1 to TRBJ1-5; D gene uncertain. The receptor comes from a female donor in good health and CMV-seronegative. The CDR3 DNA is TGCGCCAGCAGCCTGAACGGGAATAGCAATCAGCCCCAGCATTTT. Translating gives CASSLNGNSNQPQHF.